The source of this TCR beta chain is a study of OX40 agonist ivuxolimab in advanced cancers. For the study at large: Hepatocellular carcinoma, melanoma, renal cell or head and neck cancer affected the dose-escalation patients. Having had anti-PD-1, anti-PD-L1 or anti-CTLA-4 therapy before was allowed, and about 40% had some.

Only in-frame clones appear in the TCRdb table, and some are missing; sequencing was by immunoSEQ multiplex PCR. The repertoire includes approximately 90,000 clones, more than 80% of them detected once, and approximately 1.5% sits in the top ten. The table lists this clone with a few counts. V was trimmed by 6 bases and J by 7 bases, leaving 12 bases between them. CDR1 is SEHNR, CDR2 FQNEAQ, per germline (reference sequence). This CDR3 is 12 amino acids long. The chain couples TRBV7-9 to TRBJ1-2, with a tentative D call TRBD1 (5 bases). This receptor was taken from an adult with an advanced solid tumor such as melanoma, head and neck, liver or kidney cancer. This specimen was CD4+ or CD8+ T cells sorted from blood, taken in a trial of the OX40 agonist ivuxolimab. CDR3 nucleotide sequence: TGTGCCAGCAGGGGCTCGGGGGGTGGCTACACCTTC. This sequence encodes CASRGSGGGYTF.